The subject of this entry is one TCR beta chain. In this sample, this clone turned up once. No cognate antigen has been identified for it. It has no much larger one-base neighbor in the sample; base qualities were not kept. These data are taken from a study of blood T cell repertoires in COVID-19 (TCRdb year 2020). Looking at the study overall: The collaborator samples originated in the United States, Italy and Spain and spanned the acute and convalescent phases of COVID-19. The material from the prospective study consisted of cDNA or gDNA derived from T cells, B-cell-depleted T cells, or PBMCs. Deeply sampled blood TCRbeta repertoires from subjects exposed to, actively infected with, or recovered from COVID-19 were included in the dataset. A freely available public database, intended as a resource for researchers studying the immune response to SARS-CoV-2, is where the repertoires were released. The samples were drawn from the first 160 participants of the ongoing ImmuneRACE study and from over 950 subjects provided by 6 global collaborators. Nearly every sample came with metadata listing a de-identified subject ID, COVID-19 status, age in years and sex. Where available, HLA class I and class II types were taken from metadata supplied by the sample provider and were not determined by assay-based typing. Broad study findings and their caveats: The amount of clinical and demographic metadata varied by source and participant and was provided uncurated.

The immunoSEQ Assay, a bias-controlled multiplex PCR, was used to amplify TCRbeta CDR3 regions from genomic DNA. The original pipeline was this. Nucleated cell counts per sample were estimated from amplification of reference gene primers within the assay. To quantify the absolute abundance of each unique TCRbeta CDR3 rearrangement, sequence reads were collapsed and filtered. For each sample, productive Simpson clonality was calculated as the square root of Simpson's diversity index over productive rearrangements. The source is immuneACCESS, and TCRdb retained only in-frame sequences with V and J called. Part of the clones is not carried over; for the studies checked, unresolved V genes explain less than half of this, and the remainder is unexplained. V and J calls and clone size follow that table, whereas D and trimming were derived from the DNA. The sample table lists approximately 88,000 clones, over 60% of them with a count of one. About a fifth of the sample belongs to the ten largest clones.

CDR1 and CDR2 were assigned from the germline V gene as SGHAT and FQNNGV. V loses 5 bases, J loses 0 bases, and the germline ends lie 8 bases apart. From the cysteine through the phenylalanine, the CDR3 covers 14 amino acids. The sequence is cut down to CDR3 DNA, 42 bases in frame from base 1. Whole blood was collected in K2EDTA tubes by collaborating institutions according to the institutions' own protocols. Collaborator samples were shipped for TCRbeta analysis as frozen whole blood, isolated PBMCs, or DNA extracted from either sample type. This sequence originates from a woman of 80 years or more with active or convalescent COVID-19. Source material: peripheral blood. The chain was built from TRBV11-2 and TRBJ1-3; no D gene is confidently identified. The CDR3 loop reads CASSEGSSGNTIYF. The nucleotide sequence is TGTGCCAGCAGCGAAGGGAGCTCTGGAAACACCATATATTTT.